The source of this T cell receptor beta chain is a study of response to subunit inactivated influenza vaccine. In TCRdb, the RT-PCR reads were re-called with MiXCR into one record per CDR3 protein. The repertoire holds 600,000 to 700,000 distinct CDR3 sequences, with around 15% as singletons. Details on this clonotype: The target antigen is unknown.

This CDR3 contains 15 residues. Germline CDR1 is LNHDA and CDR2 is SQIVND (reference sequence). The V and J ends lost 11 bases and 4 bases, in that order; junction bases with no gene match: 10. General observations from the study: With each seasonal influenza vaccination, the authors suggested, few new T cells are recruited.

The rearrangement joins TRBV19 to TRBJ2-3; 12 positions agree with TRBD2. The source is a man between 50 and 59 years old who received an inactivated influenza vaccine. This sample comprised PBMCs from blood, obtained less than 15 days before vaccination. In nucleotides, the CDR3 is TGTGCCGCCGCGACTAGCGGGAGTTTCGCAGATACGCAGTATTTT. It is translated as CAAATSGSFADTQYF.